The next 22 T cell receptor beta chains were all read from a single sample in a study of regulatory T cells in long-lasting Graves disease. Time point specified: persistent/refractory GD, antithyroid drugs over 5 years with positive TRAb. From PBMCs, RNA was extracted and then used to make the TCR library. CDR3 regions were amplified by Arm-PCR using iRepertoire HTBI primers to build TCR beta libraries. A single record per CDR3 protein comes from TCRdb applying MiXCR to the multiplex PCR reads. In the table there are 390,000 or so distinct CDR3 sequences, roughly 24% of which are singletons. The sample in question was peripheral blood mononuclear cells (PBMCs), obtained when the disease was refractory, from a patient treated with antithyroid drugs. These receptors were collected from a woman in her thirties or forties with Graves disease.

This clonotype was seen many times. The genes are TRBV28 and TRBJ2-7; a weak D match, TRBD1 (6 bases). V was clipped by 4 bases and J by 5 bases, with 15 bases between them. Germline assignment: CDR1 MDHEN and CDR2 SYDVKM. This CDR3 has 14 residues. The DNA of the CDR3 is TGTGCCAGCAGTTCACCCAGGGGTGGGGACGAGCAGTACTTC. Amino acids: CASSSPRGGDEQYF.

This clonotype was found many times. The chain carries TRBV12-3 or TRBV12-4 and TRBJ1-2; D remains ambiguous. The CDR3 loop spans 14 amino acids. Trimming removed 1 base from V and 2 bases from J, with 8 bases in between. CDR3 in amino acids: CASSLVAENYGYTF. Written as DNA, the CDR3 is TGTGCCAGCAGTTTAGTTGCGGAAAACTATGGCTACACCTTC.

The chain carries TRBV19 and TRBJ1-2, with 7 bases that match TRBD1. The CDR3 covers 16 residues. The germline V gene has CDR1 LNHDA and CDR2 SQIVND (reference sequence). V shed 10 bases, J shed 4 bases, and the junction held 18 bases outside the gene matches. The CDR3 region has the DNA TGTGCCACCAGAAGGGGACAGAAAGGTCCTACCTATGGCTACACCTTC. It is translated as CATRRGQKGPTYGYTF.

This clonotype was counted only a few times. The chain carries TRBV6-1 and TRBJ2-7; D is perhaps TRBD2 (5 bases). The CDR3 extends over 14 amino acids. Trimming pared 8 bases from V and 6 bases from J, leaving 20 bases between. CDR1 MNHNS and CDR2 SASEGT come from the germline V gene. In nucleotides, the CDR3 is TGTGCCAGCTCCCGAGGGCGGTATGATGGCGAGCAGTACTTC. The encoded protein is CASSRGRYDGEQYF.

This clonotype was seen only once. The chain carries TRBV28 and TRBJ2-1, with D maybe TRBD2 (6 bases). Between the trimmed V and J ends, which lost 7 bases and 10 bases, there was a span of 17 bases. Per the germline V gene, CDR1 is MDHEN and CDR2 is SYDVKM. This CDR3 is built from 13 residues. The CDR3 coding sequence is TGTGCCAGCATGGGAGGAGTTTCGCGAGAGCAGTTCTTC. Translating gives CASMGGVSREQFF.

The sample holds a few counts of this clonotype. V usage is TRBV28 and J usage is TRBJ2-1, with 12 bases aligning to TRBD2. Germline loops: CDR1 MDHEN, CDR2 SYDVKM. CDR3 length: 17 residues. V trimming: 2 bases; J trimming: 7 bases; junction bases outside the gene matches: 9. CDR3 region: CASSLTSGRIFWNEQFF. The CDR3 DNA sequence: TGTGCCAGCAGTTTAACTAGCGGGAGGATTTTTTGGAATGAGCAGTTCTTC.

The V call is TRBV20-1, the J call TRBJ1-4; D not certain. CDR1 is DFQATT and CDR2 is SNEGSKA in the germline V gene (reference sequence). V gave up 5 bases and J gave up 2 bases, with 9 bases separating them. CDR3 length equals 13 residues. Here the CDR3 DNA reads TGCAGTGCTCACAGATCCACTAATGAAAAACTGTTTTTT. Its translation is CSAHRSTNEKLFF.

This clonotype came up many times. The J gene is TRBJ2-7, the V gene TRBV2, with D possibly called TRBD1 or TRBD2 (5 bases each). V shed 3 bases and J shed 1 base, with 16 bases lying between them. The CDR3 has 16 residues. CDR1 and CDR2 from the germline V gene are SNHLY and FYNNEI. The CDR3 loop reads CASSEAIRDLSYEQYF. Here the CDR3 DNA reads TGTGCCAGCAGTGAGGCCATCCGGGACCTATCCTACGAGCAGTACTTC.

This clonotype has only a few counts. This chain links TRBV12-3 or TRBV12-4 with TRBJ2-7, with D perhaps matching TRBD1 or TRBD2 (7 bases each). V was pared by 1 base and J by 4 bases, with 38 bases between. The CDR3 loop spans 23 amino acids. Here the CDR3 reads CASSLGRRGGRLAAMLPLYEQYF. CDR3 DNA sequence: TGTGCCAGCAGTTTAGGAAGAAGAGGGGGCCGGCTAGCGGCCATGCTTCCCCTATACGAGCAGTACTTC.

This clonotype was seen repeatedly, ten times or more. The rearrangement joins TRBV2 to TRBJ1-2; D may be TRBD1 (5 bases). V shed 8 bases and J shed 4 bases, with 26 bases lying between them. This CDR3 has 17 residues. Germline CDR1 is SNHLY and CDR2 is FYNNEI. The CDR3 nucleotides read TGTGCCAGCCGTCCCTTTCTTTGGTACAGGACGAGCTATGGCTACACCTTC. This translates into CASRPFLWYRTSYGYTF.

The chain couples TRBV27 to TRBJ2-5; D gene ambiguous. The V end was cut by 6 bases, the J end by 1 base, with 24 bases between. Germline V gives CDR1 MNHEY, CDR2 SMNVEV (reference sequence). The CDR3 loop spans 18 amino acids. The CDR3 sequence: CASSPGRFGGVLQETQYF. Written as DNA, the CDR3 is TGTGCCAGCAGCCCCGGAAGGTTCGGCGGTGTGCTCCAAGAGACCCAGTACTTC.

This clonotype was counted a few times. The rearrangement joins TRBV7-9 to TRBJ2-2; 9 bases are shared with TRBD1. The CDR3 extends over 19 amino acids. The germline CDR1 and CDR2 sequences are SEHNR and FQNEAQ (reference sequence). Trimming removed 8 bases from V and 6 bases from J; junction bases left unmatched: 22. CDR3 sequence reads: CASSAWGIRDRDTAGELFF. The CDR3 coding sequence is TGTGCCAGCTCGGCTTGGGGTATTCGGGACAGGGACACAGCCGGGGAGCTGTTTTTT.

CDR3 in amino acids: CAVATASVDEQYF. The CDR3 coding sequence is TGTGCCGTGGCAACGGCGTCGGTCGACGAGCAGTACTTC. This chain links TRBV10-3 with TRBJ2-7; no clear D gene. In germline, CDR1 is ENHRY, CDR2 SYGVKD. V was clipped by 11 bases and J by 5 bases, with 19 bases between them. The length of the CDR3 is 13 residues.

J is TRBJ2-2 and V is TRBV9; perhaps TRBD2 as D (5 bases). The germline gives CDR1 SGDLS, CDR2 YYNGEE. This CDR3 is 14 amino acids long. Trimming took 6 bases from V and 6 from J, leaving 15 bases between them. CDR3 loop: CASNEGLSPGELFF. Here the CDR3 DNA reads TGTGCCAGCAACGAGGGTTTGAGCCCCGGGGAGCTGTTTTTT.

This clonotype was recorded at least ten times. This rearrangement joins TRBV6-1 to TRBJ2-5, with a tentative D call TRBD1 (6 bases). There are 14 residues in the CDR3. Trimming removed 7 bases from V and 4 bases from J, with 16 bases in between. Germline V gene data show CDR1 as MNHNS and CDR2 as SASEGT. CDR3 nucleotides: TGTGCCAGCACCAGGGCTGGGGGCGCAGAGACCCAGTACTTC. This gives the protein CASTRAGGAETQYF.

This clonotype appeared many times. The chain joins TRBV6-1 to TRBJ1-1; D perhaps matches TRBD1 (5 bases). CDR3 size: 12 residues. V gave up 5 bases and J gave up 4 bases, with 8 bases separating them. Germline V gives CDR1 MNHNS, CDR2 SASEGT. CDR3 amino acids: CASSTGGTEAFF. The CDR3 bases are TGTGCCAGCAGTACGGGGGGCACTGAAGCTTTCTTT.

The chain couples TRBV5-1 to TRBJ2-7, with a possible D match to TRBD1 (7 bases). V gave up 5 bases and J gave up 5 bases, with 14 bases separating them. Germline loops: CDR1 SGHRS, CDR2 YFSETQ. There are 13 residues in the CDR3. The chain's CDR3 is CASSDGGGNEQYF. The CDR3 bases are TGCGCCAGCAGTGATGGAGGGGGCAACGAGCAGTACTTC.

This chain joins TRBV10-3 and TRBJ1-5; tentative D call: TRBD1 (5 bases). Germline V gene lookup returns CDR1 ENHRY and CDR2 SYGVKD. CDR3 length: 14 residues. Trimming left V 4 bases short and J 3 bases short, with 10 bases between. Here the CDR3 DNA reads TGTGCCATCAGTGTGCGGGGGTTCAATCAGCCCCAGCATTTT. Translated: CAISVRGFNQPQHF.

At least ten counts were recorded for this clonotype. The rearrangement uses TRBV12-3 or TRBV12-4 and TRBJ2-7, with 12 nucleotides matching TRBD2. The CDR3 runs to 14 residues. V shed 10 bases, J shed 5 bases, and the junction held 9 bases outside the gene matches. Written as DNA, the CDR3 is TGTGCCATTACCAGGACTAGCGGGAAGGACGAGCAGTACTTC. Its translation: CAITRTSGKDEQYF.

This clonotype was recorded a few times. V and J are TRBV29-1 and TRBJ1-1; D remains ambiguous. The germline V and J ends were trimmed by 4 bases and 0 bases, with 6 bases remaining between them. CDR3 length equals 12 residues. Per the germline V gene, CDR1 is SQVTM and CDR2 is ANQGSEA. The CDR3 sequence is CSVVHMNTEAFF. CDR3 sequence (DNA): TGCAGCGTTGTCCACATGAACACTGAAGCTTTCTTT.

A few counts support this clonotype. The chain is built from TRBV28 and TRBJ2-2; 8 bases fit TRBD2. This CDR3 comprises 17 residues. The trim removed 2 bases at V and 0 bases at J, leaving 5 bases unmatched. CDR1 MDHEN and CDR2 SYDVKM come from the germline V gene. The DNA of the CDR3 is TGTGCCAGCAGTTTACCCACCGGGAGGGCGAACACCGGGGAGCTGTTTTTT. Amino acids: CASSLPTGRANTGELFF.

In its sample, this clonotype was seen many times. The chain recombines TRBV2 with TRBJ1-1; D call uncertain. The CDR3 length is 13 residues. The germline V and J ends were trimmed by 4 bases and 1 base, with 7 bases remaining between them. From germline, CDR1 is SNHLY and CDR2 FYNNEI. Here the CDR3 reads CASSAVENTEAFF. CDR3 bases: TGTGCCAGCAGTGCCGTGGAGAACACTGAAGCTTTCTTT.